This TCR beta chain was captured by sequencing in a study of T cell responses to AZD1222 COVID-19 vaccine. The CDR3 is 13 residues long. V gave up 6 bases and J gave up 2 bases; unmatched junction bases: 3. Germline values: CDR1 KGHDR, CDR2 SFDVKD. Concerning this clone: Its antigen is currently unknown.

The study, taken as a whole, reports: White British ancestry dominated among donors, who included more females, and clonal diversity was possibly underestimated. Sampling that yielded the repertoires occurred only after the peak T cell response.

TCRdb's copy holds only in-frame clones and misses some; the assay was immunoSEQ multiplex PCR. The sample yields 80,000 to 100,000 clones, roughly nine tenths seen once. The input for sequencing was peripheral blood, taken 28 days after the second AZD1222 dose. The chain combines TRBV24-1 with TRBJ2-7, with 7 bases matching TRBD1. The TCR comes from an adult who received the AZD1222 COVID-19 vaccine. The CDR3 sequence is CATSPGGPYEQYF. The CDR3 DNA sequence: TGTGCCACCAGTCCAGGGGGTCCCTACGAGCAGTACTTC.